Given below is one TCR beta chain in context. What it binds is not known. Additional DNA sequences in this sample encode the identical CDR3. Data came from immunoSEQ multiplex PCR; TCRdb stores just in-frame clones and leaves some out. This sample has 250,000 or so clones, with 70% to 90% found just once. Treatment indicated: over 15 received Ad26.COV2.S at low or high dose, single or two shots; about 5 received placebo; per-sample allocation not given. The samples date from day 63 after the first vaccine or placebo injection. This entry is derived from a study of Ad26.COV2.S vaccination and SARS-CoV-2 variants. Study-level results: Researchers reported similar non-spike TCR breadth in vaccine and placebo recipients.

The sequencing here drew on peripheral blood, taken in a trial of Ad26.COV2.S vaccine versus placebo. The receptor's source is a person between 18 and 65 years old who received the Ad26.COV2.S COVID-19 vaccine or a placebo.

CDR3 in amino acids: CASGIRRGNTEAFF. CDR3 sequence (DNA): TGTGCCAGCGGGATCCGGAGGGGGAACACTGAAGCTTTCTTT. This chain links TRBV3-1 (or the pseudogene TRBV3-2) with TRBJ1-1; perhaps TRBD1 as D (5 bases). The CDR3 runs 14 residues. V lost 8 bases to trimming and J lost 1 base, with 14 bases between them. Germline V CDR1 and CDR2: LGHDT, YNNKEL (reference sequence).